The sample holds many counts of the clone carrying this TCR beta chain. The antigen is undetermined. TCRdb fed the PCR reads into MiXCR, producing one record per CDR3 protein. The sample has about 63,000 distinct CDR3 sequences, around 19% seen once. These data belong to a study of molecular identifiers for immune sequencing clone quantification. General study results and limits: Highly expanded clone sizes could be underestimated through barcode sharing by identical TCR molecules. Among about a million naive cells, spiked Jurkat TCR RNA from a single cell was reportedly detectable.

Sorting defined naive CD8 T cells as CD8+CD4-CCR7+CD45RA+. Specimen: naive CD8+ T cells from blood, with Jurkat cell RNA spiked in. Subset: FACS-sorted CD8+CD4-CCR7+CD45RA+ naive T cells. The receptor was isolated from a human donor in good health. Some libraries in this study had Jurkat cell RNA spiked in.

The CDR3, as DNA: TGTGCCAGCAGCGCAGAGAACACCGGGGAGCTGTTTTTT. Amino acid sequence: CASSAENTGELFF. The chain joins TRBV9 to TRBJ2-2; D uncertain. The CDR3 has 13 amino acids. Germline loops: CDR1 SGDLS, CDR2 YYNGEE. Trimming pared 3 bases from V and 1 base from J, leaving 4 bases between.